What follows describes a single T cell receptor (beta chain). The antigen remains undetermined. This sample was taken from a study of cytotoxic CD8 clonotypes in ibrutinib-treated CLL. Notes on the study in general: At the start, clonality exceeded age-matched healthy donors and followed circulating CD8+ T-cell counts.

Clones were read by immunoSEQ multiplex PCR, and TCRdb kept only the in-frame ones, dropping some. This sample carries 150,000 to 200,000 clones, approximately 90% of them seen once, and the ten largest clones take roughly 3%. The CDR3 is 15 residues long. Trimming stripped 1 base from V and 2 bases from J, with 8 bases between. Per germline, CDR1 SEHNR and CDR2 FQNEAQ (reference sequence). The chain recombines TRBV7-9 with TRBJ1-4, with D possibly being TRBD1 (6 bases). The sequence came from a human donor with chronic lymphocytic leukemia. The input for sequencing was PBMCs, taken at disease progression, from a patient treated with ibrutinib. The CDR3 protein is CASSLGDRTNEKLFF. Written as DNA, the CDR3 is TGTGCCAGCAGCTTAGGAGACAGGACTAATGAAAAACTGTTTTTT.